This T cell receptor beta chain was profiled in a study of CD8 T cells in Susac syndrome. Reverse transcription of about 0.45 to 1 ug RNA was performed with random hexamers. Across 54 Vbeta and 13 Jbeta, immunoSEQ multiplex PCR amplified TCR beta CDR3. TCRdb reanalysed the immunoSEQ multiplex PCR reads using MiXCR and keeps one entry per CDR3 protein. Among roughly 150,000 distinct CDR3 sequences listed, approximately 95% were seen once. Sequencing of TCR beta was performed on blood CD8+ and CD4+ T cells. The receptor comes from a human donor with Susac syndrome. The material sequenced was CD4+ T cells from PBMCs.

DNA for the CDR3: TGCAGTGCATTACAGGGAATCGGGGAGACCCAGTACTTC. This sequence encodes CSALQGIGETQYF. The V gene is TRBV20-1, the J gene TRBJ2-5; possible D gene TRBD1, 6 bases. V lost 6 bases and J 5 bases, leaving 16 bases between the germline ends. The CDR3 is 13 residues long. From germline, CDR1 is DFQATT and CDR2 SNEGSKA (reference sequence).